The rows below give T cell receptor beta chains drawn from one sample of a study of cytotoxic CD8 clonotypes in ibrutinib-treated CLL. Using immunoSEQ multiplex PCR, the repertoire was profiled, and TCRdb retains in-frame clones only, with some absent. The table has 200,000 or so clones, 70% seen once. This specimen consisted of PBMCs, obtained after 12 months of ibrutinib treatment. These receptors originate from a human donor with chronic lymphocytic leukemia. Each CDR3 is given with its conserved first and last residue. The order of the fields is clone size, V gene, J gene, D gene, CDR3 protein, CDR3 DNA. The D gene is left open where the match is weak. Clone size, where shown, is once, few, many, or a class for clones that have expanded.

clone_size: .; v_call: TRBV9; j_call: TRBJ2-3; d_call: .; cdr3_aa: CASSVAQGTHTQYF; cdr3_nt: TGTGCCAGCAGCGTAGCCCAGGGCACACATACGCAGTATTTT
clone_size: .; v_call: TRBV2; j_call: TRBJ1-3; d_call: .; cdr3_aa: CASSEASGFGNTIYF; cdr3_nt: TGTGCCAGCAGTGAAGCATCCGGGTTCGGAAACACCATATATTTT
clone_size: .; v_call: TRBV19; j_call: TRBJ1-1; d_call: TRBD1; cdr3_aa: CASTEGDRDLEAFF; cdr3_nt: TGTGCCAGTACCGAGGGAGACAGGGACCTTGAAGCTTTCTTT
clone_size: .; v_call: TRBV18; j_call: TRBJ2-3; d_call: TRBD2; cdr3_aa: CASSGGAGPTDTQYF; cdr3_nt: TGTGCCAGCTCTGGGGGAGCGGGACCCACAGATACGCAGTATTTT
clone_size: .; v_call: TRBV19; j_call: TRBJ2-7; d_call: .; cdr3_aa: CASSRASNNEQYF; cdr3_nt: TGTGCCAGTAGCCGGGCTAGCAATAACGAGCAGTACTTC
clone_size: .; v_call: TRBV6-1; j_call: TRBJ2-1; d_call: .; cdr3_aa: CASSEGAASYNEQFF; cdr3_nt: TGTGCCAGCAGTGAAGGGGCCGCGTCCTACAATGAGCAGTTCTTC
clone_size: few; v_call: TRBV2; j_call: TRBJ2-7; d_call: .; cdr3_aa: CASSEVRAYEQYF; cdr3_nt: TGTGCCAGCAGTGAAGTACGTGCCTACGAGCAGTACTTC
clone_size: .; v_call: TRBV6-5; j_call: TRBJ1-1; d_call: TRBD1; cdr3_aa: CASSMDRGTEAFF; cdr3_nt: TGTGCCAGCAGCATGGACAGGGGGACTGAAGCTTTCTTT
clone_size: .; v_call: TRBV6-5; j_call: TRBJ1-1; d_call: TRBD1; cdr3_aa: CASSRGRGNTEAFF; cdr3_nt: TGTGCCAGCAGCAGGGGGCGAGGCAACACTGAAGCTTTCTTT
clone_size: once; v_call: TRBV4-3; j_call: TRBJ1-2; d_call: .; cdr3_aa: CASSPQPQGNYGYTF; cdr3_nt: TGCGCCAGCAGCCCCCAACCACAGGGAAACTATGGCTACACCTTC
clone_size: .; v_call: TRBV28; j_call: TRBJ1-2; d_call: .; cdr3_aa: CASSPGINYGYTF; cdr3_nt: TGTGCCAGCAGCCCAGGGATTAACTATGGCTACACCTTC
clone_size: .; v_call: TRBV30; j_call: TRBJ2-7; d_call: .; cdr3_aa: CAWSRSGVGQYF; cdr3_nt: TGTGCCTGGAGCCGGTCTGGGGTCGGGCAGTACTTC
clone_size: .; v_call: TRBV21-1; j_call: TRBJ1-2; d_call: .; cdr3_aa: CASSPLNYGYTF; cdr3_nt: TGTGCCAGCAGCCCCCTTAACTATGGCTACACCTTC
clone_size: .; v_call: TRBV7-2; j_call: TRBJ2-1; d_call: TRBD2; cdr3_aa: CASRKTSGRYNEQFF; cdr3_nt: TGTGCCAGCAGGAAGACTAGCGGGCGCTACAATGAGCAGTTCTTC
clone_size: once; v_call: TRBV7-9; j_call: TRBJ1-1; d_call: .; cdr3_aa: CASSLAQGRNTEAFF; cdr3_nt: TGTGCCAGCAGCTTAGCCCAGGGTCGGAACACTGAAGCTTTCTTT
clone_size: .; v_call: TRBV6-1; j_call: TRBJ1-5; d_call: .; cdr3_aa: CASSAQGSNQPQHF; cdr3_nt: TGTGCCAGCAGTGCGCAGGGGAGCAATCAGCCCCAGCATTTT
clone_size: few; v_call: TRBV5-1; j_call: TRBJ2-3; d_call: TRBD2; cdr3_aa: CASSGRSGGADTQYF; cdr3_nt: TGCGCCAGCAGCGGGCGGAGCGGGGGGGCAGATACGCAGTATTTT
clone_size: .; v_call: TRBV19; j_call: TRBJ2-3; d_call: TRBD2; cdr3_aa: CASRLAGSTDTQYF; cdr3_nt: TGTGCCAGTAGACTAGCGGGTAGCACAGATACGCAGTATTTT
clone_size: few; v_call: TRBV11-1; j_call: TRBJ1-3; d_call: .; cdr3_aa: CASSLAWSSGNTIYF; cdr3_nt: TGTGCCAGCAGCTTGGCGTGGAGCTCTGGAAACACCATATATTTT
clone_size: .; v_call: TRBV4-1; j_call: TRBJ1-6; d_call: TRBD1; cdr3_aa: CASSHPGQGLDSPLHF; cdr3_nt: TGCGCCAGCAGCCACCCCGGACAGGGATTAGATTCACCCCTCCACTTT
clone_size: .; v_call: TRBV6-1; j_call: TRBJ2-1; d_call: .; cdr3_aa: CASSGGRINEQFF; cdr3_nt: TGTGCCAGCAGTGGTGGTAGGATCAATGAGCAGTTCTTC
clone_size: .; v_call: TRBV18; j_call: TRBJ1-6; d_call: TRBD1; cdr3_aa: CASSLAGTGVDSPLHF; cdr3_nt: TGTGCCAGCTCACTCGCCGGGACAGGGGTGGATTCACCCCTCCACTTT
clone_size: .; v_call: TRBV9; j_call: TRBJ1-2; d_call: TRBD1; cdr3_aa: CASSVTPLRGQANYGYTF; cdr3_nt: TGTGCCAGCAGCGTAACCCCGTTAAGGGGACAGGCTAACTATGGCTACACCTTC
clone_size: .; v_call: TRBV9; j_call: TRBJ2-7; d_call: .; cdr3_aa: CASSPSPWGYEQYF; cdr3_nt: TGTGCCAGCAGCCCGAGCCCCTGGGGGTACGAGCAGTACTTC
clone_size: .; v_call: TRBV4-1; j_call: TRBJ2-5; d_call: TRBD2; cdr3_aa: CASSQPSSGSSKTQYF; cdr3_nt: TGCGCCAGCAGCCAACCTTCTAGCGGGAGTTCAAAGACCCAGTACTTC
clone_size: few; v_call: TRBV28; j_call: TRBJ2-4; d_call: .; cdr3_aa: CASSRGYLNIQYF; cdr3_nt: TGTGCCAGTTCCCGGGGCTATCTCAACATTCAGTACTTC
clone_size: .; v_call: TRBV2; j_call: TRBJ1-1; d_call: TRBD1; cdr3_aa: CASMKTGEAFF; cdr3_nt: TGTGCCAGCATGAAGACAGGGGAAGCTTTCTTT
clone_size: .; v_call: TRBV2; j_call: TRBJ2-7; d_call: TRBD1; cdr3_aa: CASRFETGGKGQYF; cdr3_nt: TGTGCCAGCCGATTCGAGACAGGGGGCAAGGGGCAGTACTTC
clone_size: .; v_call: TRBV4-3; j_call: TRBJ1-2; d_call: .; cdr3_aa: CASSPGTGVPTGYTF; cdr3_nt: TGCGCCAGCAGCCCGGGGACGGGGGTACCCACTGGCTACACCTTC
clone_size: .; v_call: TRBV18; j_call: TRBJ1-1; d_call: .; cdr3_aa: CASSPLPSPGTPNEAFF; cdr3_nt: TGTGCCAGCTCACCCCTTCCCTCTCCCGGGACACCAAATGAAGCTTTCTTT
clone_size: few; v_call: TRBV9; j_call: TRBJ1-4; d_call: .; cdr3_aa: CASSANGQPTNEKLFF; cdr3_nt: TGTGCCAGCAGCGCAAATGGACAGCCAACTAATGAAAAACTGTTTTTT
clone_size: .; v_call: TRBV19; j_call: TRBJ2-4; d_call: .; cdr3_aa: CASSMELGLKNIQYF; cdr3_nt: TGTGCCAGTAGTATGGAGTTAGGGTTAAAAAACATTCAGTACTTC
clone_size: .; v_call: TRBV6-5; j_call: TRBJ2-3; d_call: TRBD2; cdr3_aa: CASSYGTSGRDTQYF; cdr3_nt: TGTGCCAGCAGTTACGGGACTAGCGGGAGAGATACGCAGTATTTT
clone_size: .; v_call: TRBV9; j_call: TRBJ2-1; d_call: TRBD2; cdr3_aa: CASSVVGGRNNEQFF; cdr3_nt: TGTGCCAGCAGCGTAGTAGGCGGGAGGAACAATGAGCAGTTCTTC
clone_size: .; v_call: TRBV4-1; j_call: TRBJ1-3; d_call: TRBD1; cdr3_aa: CASSQAGPGGSGNTIYF; cdr3_nt: TGCGCCAGCAGCCAAGCTGGGCCAGGGGGTTCTGGAAACACCATATATTTT
clone_size: few; v_call: TRBV30; j_call: TRBJ1-1; d_call: .; cdr3_aa: CAWSRSRDTEAFF; cdr3_nt: TGTGCCTGGAGTCGTTCCAGGGACACTGAAGCTTTCTTT
clone_size: .; v_call: TRBV30; j_call: TRBJ2-7; d_call: .; cdr3_aa: CAWSRRDHSYEQYF; cdr3_nt: TGTGCCTGGAGCCGCAGGGACCACTCCTACGAGCAGTACTTC
clone_size: .; v_call: TRBV7-3; j_call: TRBJ1-1; d_call: .; cdr3_aa: CASSFGHSNTEAFF; cdr3_nt: TGTGCCAGCAGCTTTGGCCACTCTAACACTGAAGCTTTCTTT
clone_size: .; v_call: TRBV27; j_call: TRBJ2-7; d_call: TRBD1; cdr3_aa: CASRQTGTGSFYEQYF; cdr3_nt: TGTGCCAGCAGGCAAACCGGGACAGGGAGTTTCTACGAGCAGTACTTC
clone_size: .; v_call: TRBV29-1; j_call: TRBJ2-5; d_call: TRBD2; cdr3_aa: CSVEDWGGIEETQYF; cdr3_nt: TGCAGCGTTGAAGATTGGGGGGGGATAGAAGAGACCCAGTACTTC
clone_size: .; v_call: TRBV4-2; j_call: TRBJ1-1; d_call: .; cdr3_aa: CASSLQTGGAFF; cdr3_nt: TGTGCCAGCAGCCTTCAGACGGGGGGAGCTTTCTTT
clone_size: .; v_call: TRBV9; j_call: TRBJ2-7; d_call: .; cdr3_aa: CASSGRRQASSGEQYF; cdr3_nt: TGTGCCAGCAGCGGGAGGAGACAGGCATCGTCGGGGGAGCAGTACTTC
clone_size: .; v_call: TRBV30; j_call: TRBJ1-2; d_call: .; cdr3_aa: CAWSALQGFKGYTF; cdr3_nt: TGTGCCTGGAGTGCTTTACAGGGCTTTAAGGGCTACACCTTC
clone_size: .; v_call: TRBV9; j_call: TRBJ1-1; d_call: .; cdr3_aa: CASSLRGSTEAFF; cdr3_nt: TGTGCCAGCAGCTTAAGGGGGAGCACTGAAGCTTTCTTT
clone_size: .; v_call: TRBV19; j_call: TRBJ2-3; d_call: .; cdr3_aa: CASSHQGSTDTQYF; cdr3_nt: TGTGCCAGTAGTCACCAGGGTAGCACAGATACGCAGTATTTT
clone_size: .; v_call: TRBV7-8; j_call: TRBJ1-2; d_call: .; cdr3_aa: CASSLVALQAVANYGYTF; cdr3_nt: TGTGCCAGCAGCTTAGTGGCACTTCAGGCGGTGGCTAACTATGGCTACACCTTC
clone_size: .; v_call: TRBV29-1; j_call: TRBJ1-2; d_call: .; cdr3_aa: CSVFEQGDGYTF; cdr3_nt: TGCAGCGTCTTTGAGCAGGGCGATGGCTACACCTTC
clone_size: .; v_call: TRBV28; j_call: TRBJ1-1; d_call: .; cdr3_aa: CASSLSSTMRIMNTEAFF; cdr3_nt: TGTGCCAGCAGTTTATCTTCCACTATGCGGATAATGAACACTGAAGCTTTCTTT
clone_size: .; v_call: TRBV29-1; j_call: TRBJ1-4; d_call: TRBD1; cdr3_aa: CSANKGGSGEKLFF; cdr3_nt: TGCAGCGCCAACAAAGGGGGCTCTGGTGAAAAACTGTTTTTT
clone_size: .; v_call: TRBV5-6; j_call: TRBJ2-2; d_call: .; cdr3_aa: CASSRLDTGELFF; cdr3_nt: TGTGCCAGCAGCAGACTAGACACCGGGGAGCTGTTTTTT
clone_size: few; v_call: TRBV5-1; j_call: TRBJ2-2; d_call: .; cdr3_aa: CASKVGQWATGELFF; cdr3_nt: TGCGCCAGCAAAGTTGGACAGTGGGCGACCGGGGAGCTGTTTTTT
clone_size: .; v_call: TRBV4-3; j_call: TRBJ2-5; d_call: TRBD2; cdr3_aa: CASSLGGGLGETQYF; cdr3_nt: TGCGCCAGCAGCCTTGGGGGAGGGTTGGGAGAGACCCAGTACTTC
clone_size: .; v_call: TRBV10-3; j_call: TRBJ2-5; d_call: TRBD2; cdr3_aa: CAIRPGTSGSGETQYF; cdr3_nt: TGTGCCATCAGACCCGGGACTAGCGGGAGTGGCGAGACCCAGTACTTC
clone_size: few; v_call: TRBV7-2; j_call: TRBJ2-7; d_call: TRBD2; cdr3_aa: CASSLAASGPSYEQYF; cdr3_nt: TGTGCCAGCAGCTTAGCCGCTAGCGGTCCCTCCTACGAGCAGTACTTC